This TCR beta chain is from a study of blood T cell repertoires in COVID-19. For the study at large: Whether acute or convalescent, the COVID-19 samples came from the United States, Italy and Spain. T cells, B-cell-depleted T cells, or PBMCs supplied cDNA or gDNA.

The germline CDR1 and CDR2 sequences are MNHNS and SASEGT. There are 15 residues in the CDR3. Unmatched junction bases numbered 6, after V lost 6 bases and J lost 2 bases. Assay used: immunoSEQ multiplex PCR; TCRdb lists only in-frame clones, some missing. The sample lists under 150,000 clones, less than 90% occurring once. The gene calls are TRBV6-1 and TRBJ1-2; 10 bases are a match to TRBD1. This receptor was taken from a human donor in a cohort sampled during active COVID-19. Sample: peripheral blood. The CDR3 loop reads CASRAWGQGNYGYTF. The CDR3 bases are TGTGCCAGCAGGGCCTGGGGACAGGGGAACTATGGCTACACCTTC.